This T cell receptor beta chain originates from a study of T cell responses to AZD1222 COVID-19 vaccine. Germline-derived CDR1 and CDR2 are SGDLS and YYNGEE. The CDR3 consists of 14 residues. With 0 bases removed from V and 2 bases from J, the gap between germline ends came to 8 bases. A remark on this clone: No antigen is known for it.

Clones were read by immunoSEQ multiplex PCR, and TCRdb kept only the in-frame ones, dropping some. Of roughly 110,000 clones in the sample, roughly 87% were seen once. The study, taken as a whole, reports: Spike as a whole was targeted by vaccine-associated CD4 TCRs, dominant at 160-218 and 743-854.

This clonotype was sampled from an adult who received the AZD1222 COVID-19 vaccine. The sequenced sample was peripheral blood, obtained 28 days after the second AZD1222 dose. This chain joins TRBV9 and TRBJ1-2, with D hard to call. The CDR3 bases are TGTGCCAGCAGCGTAGATTTGGGGAACTATGGCTACACCTTC. Translated, it gives CASSVDLGNYGYTF.